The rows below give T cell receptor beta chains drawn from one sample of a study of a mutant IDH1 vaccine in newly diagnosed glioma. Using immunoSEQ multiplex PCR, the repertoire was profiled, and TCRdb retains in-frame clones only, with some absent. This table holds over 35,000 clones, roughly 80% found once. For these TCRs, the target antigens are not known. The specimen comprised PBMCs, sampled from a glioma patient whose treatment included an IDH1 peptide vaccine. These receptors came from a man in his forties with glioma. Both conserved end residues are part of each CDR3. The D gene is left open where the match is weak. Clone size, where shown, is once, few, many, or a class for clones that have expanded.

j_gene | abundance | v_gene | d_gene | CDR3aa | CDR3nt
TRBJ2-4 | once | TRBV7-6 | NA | CASSKDRWTWYF | TGTGCCAGCAGCAAAGACAGGTGGACCTGGTACTTC
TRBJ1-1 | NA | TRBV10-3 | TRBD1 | CAISEGQGSTEAFF | TGTGCCATCAGTGAGGGACAGGGGAGCACTGAAGCTTTCTTT
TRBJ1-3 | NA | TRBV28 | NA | CASSLSRGSGNTIYF | TGTGCCAGCAGTTTAAGCAGGGGCTCTGGAAACACCATATATTTT
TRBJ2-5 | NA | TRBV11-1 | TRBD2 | CASSPAAGVGETQYF | TGTGCCAGCAGCCCAGCTGCGGGAGTAGGAGAGACCCAGTACTTC
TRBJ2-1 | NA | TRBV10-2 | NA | CAAGPGYNEQFF | TGCGCCGCGGGGCCAGGGTACAATGAGCAGTTCTTC
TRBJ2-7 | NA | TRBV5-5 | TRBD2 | CASSLVSGTTYEQYF | TGTGCCAGCAGCTTGGTGTCAGGGACTACCTACGAGCAGTACTTC
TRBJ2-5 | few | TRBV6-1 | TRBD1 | CASSGDRGMTQYF | TGTGCCAGCAGCGGGGACAGGGGAATGACCCAGTACTTC
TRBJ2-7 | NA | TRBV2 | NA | CASSGLPGALGEQYF | TGTGCCAGCAGTGGCTTGCCGGGGGCCCTCGGGGAGCAGTACTTC
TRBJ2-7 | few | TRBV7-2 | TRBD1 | CASSFRDRPYEQYF | TGTGCCAGCAGCTTCCGGGACAGACCCTACGAGCAGTACTTC
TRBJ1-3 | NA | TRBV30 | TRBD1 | CAWSRGTGAGNTIYF | TGTGCCTGGAGCCGGGGGACAGGGGCTGGAAACACCATATATTTT
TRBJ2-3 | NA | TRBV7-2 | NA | CASSRSGTDTQYF | TGTGCCAGCAGCAGATCCGGCACAGATACGCAGTATTTT
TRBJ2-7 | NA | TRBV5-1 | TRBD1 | CASGPRQGSYEQYF | TGCGCCAGCGGGCCGAGACAGGGCTCCTACGAGCAGTACTTC
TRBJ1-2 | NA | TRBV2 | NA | CASSPTTVTANPRLVGYTF | TGTGCCAGCAGTCCAACCACTGTGACAGCTAACCCCCGATTGGTTGGCTACACCTTC
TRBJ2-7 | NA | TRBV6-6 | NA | CASGDNPYEQYF | TGTGCCAGCGGGGACAACCCCTACGAGCAGTACTTC
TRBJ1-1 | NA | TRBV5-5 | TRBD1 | CASTFTGGNTEAFF | TGTGCCAGCACTTTTACAGGGGGAAACACTGAAGCTTTCTTT
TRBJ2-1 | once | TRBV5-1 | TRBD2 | CASSLGGGGLDEQFF | TGCGCCAGCAGCTTGGGAGGCGGGGGTTTAGATGAGCAGTTCTTC
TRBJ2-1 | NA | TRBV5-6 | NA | CASSLPRGDGQFF | TGTGCCAGCAGCTTGCCTAGAGGGGATGGGCAGTTCTTC
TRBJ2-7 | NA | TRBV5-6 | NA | CASTQGGLEQYF | TGTGCCAGCACCCAGGGGGGGCTCGAGCAGTACTTC
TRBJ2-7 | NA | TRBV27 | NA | CASSLSPNRPYEQYF | TGTGCCAGCAGTTTATCCCCGAACAGACCCTACGAGCAGTACTTC
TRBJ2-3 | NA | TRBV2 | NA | CASSEPDGFRTSTDTQYF | TGTGCCAGCAGTGAACCGGATGGCTTCCGTACTAGCACAGATACGCAGTATTTT
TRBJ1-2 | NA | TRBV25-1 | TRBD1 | CASSGGQGLDYGYTF | TGTGCCAGCAGTGGAGGACAGGGGCTCGACTATGGCTACACCTTC
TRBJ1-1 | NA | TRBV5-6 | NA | CASSLRVMNTEAFF | TGTGCCAGCAGCTTAAGGGTGATGAACACTGAAGCTTTCTTT
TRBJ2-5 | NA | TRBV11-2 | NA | CASSFLNWYQETQYF | TGTGCCAGCAGCTTCTTAAACTGGTACCAAGAGACCCAGTACTTC
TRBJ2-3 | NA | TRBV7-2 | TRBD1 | CASSLRSGTGSTDTQYF | TGTGCCAGCAGCTTACGGTCCGGGACAGGAAGCACAGATACGCAGTATTTT
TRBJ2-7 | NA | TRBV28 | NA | CASSDLTGGLAGGYEQYF | TGTGCCAGCAGCGACTTGACAGGGGGCCTAGCGGGAGGATACGAGCAGTACTTC
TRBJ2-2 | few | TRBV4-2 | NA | CASSQDPASGELFF | TGTGCCAGCAGCCAAGATCCAGCGTCCGGGGAGCTGTTTTTT
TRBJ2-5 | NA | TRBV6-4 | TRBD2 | CASSETSGGQETQYF | TGTGCCAGCAGTGAGACTAGCGGGGGCCAAGAGACCCAGTACTTC
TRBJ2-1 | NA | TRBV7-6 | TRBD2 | CASRGLAGGLADLSSYNEQFF | TGTGCCAGCAGAGGACTAGCGGGGGGGCTCGCGGATCTTAGCTCCTACAATGAGCAGTTCTTC
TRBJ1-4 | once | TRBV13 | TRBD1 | CASSLGNRGDEKLFF | TGTGCCAGCAGCTTAGGGAACAGGGGGGATGAAAAACTGTTTTTT
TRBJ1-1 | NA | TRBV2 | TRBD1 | CASSQDRADTEAFF | TGTGCCAGCAGCCAGGACAGGGCGGACACTGAAGCTTTCTTT
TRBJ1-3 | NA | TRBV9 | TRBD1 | CASSVERLGQGVRGNTIYF | TGTGCCAGCAGCGTAGAGAGGTTGGGACAGGGGGTCCGTGGAAACACCATATATTTT
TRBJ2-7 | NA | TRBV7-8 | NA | CASSLGGWSSYEQYF | TGTGCCAGCAGCTTAGGCGGGTGGAGCTCCTACGAGCAGTACTTC
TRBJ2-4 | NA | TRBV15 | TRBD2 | CATSNGRAFGNIQYF | TGTGCCACCAGCAACGGGAGGGCCTTCGGAAACATTCAGTACTTC
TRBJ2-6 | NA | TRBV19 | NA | CASVSLWQRASGANVLTF | TGTGCCAGTGTCTCCCTCTGGCAGCGCGCCTCTGGGGCCAACGTCCTGACTTTC
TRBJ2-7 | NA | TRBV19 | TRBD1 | CASSIGQETYEQYF | TGTGCCAGTAGTATCGGACAGGAGACCTACGAGCAGTACTTC
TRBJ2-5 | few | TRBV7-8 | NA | CASSYQETQYF | TGTGCCAGCAGCTATCAAGAGACCCAGTACTTC
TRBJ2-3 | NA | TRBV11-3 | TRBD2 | CASSLGAGGPGTDTQYF | TGTGCCAGCAGCTTAGGAGCGGGAGGGCCCGGCACAGATACGCAGTATTTT
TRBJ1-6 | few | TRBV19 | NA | CASSITQFNSPLHF | TGTGCCAGTAGTATCACCCAGTTCAATTCACCCCTCCACTTT
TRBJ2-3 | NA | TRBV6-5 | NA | CASRFLERPDTQYF | TGTGCCAGCAGATTCCTAGAACGCCCAGATACGCAGTATTTT
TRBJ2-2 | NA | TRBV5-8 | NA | CASSALGGRDTGELFF | TGTGCCAGCTCAGCCCTCGGGGGCCGAGACACCGGGGAGCTGTTTTTT
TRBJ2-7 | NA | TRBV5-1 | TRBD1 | CASSRGQGANEQYF | TGCGCCAGCAGCCGCGGACAGGGGGCGAACGAGCAGTACTTC
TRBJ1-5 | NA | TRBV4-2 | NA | CASSQEAGHRNQPQHF | TGTGCCAGCAGCCAAGAAGCCGGGCATCGCAATCAGCCCCAGCATTTT
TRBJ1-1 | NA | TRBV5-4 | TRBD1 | CASSLVAQGDTEAFF | TGTGCCAGCAGCTTGGTTGCCCAGGGGGACACTGAAGCTTTCTTT
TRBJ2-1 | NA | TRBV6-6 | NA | CASTLSGASYNEQFF | TGTGCCAGCACCCTAAGCGGAGCCTCCTACAATGAGCAGTTCTTC
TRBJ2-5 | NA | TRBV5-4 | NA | CASKGVQETQYF | TGTGCCAGCAAGGGGGTCCAAGAGACCCAGTACTTC
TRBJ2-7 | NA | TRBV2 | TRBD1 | CASSEARVGRGPYF | TGTGCCAGCAGTGAAGCGCGTGTGGGCAGGGGGCCTTACTTC
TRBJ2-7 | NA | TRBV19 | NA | CASSMVPTYEQYF | TGTGCCAGTAGTATGGTCCCCACCTACGAGCAGTACTTC
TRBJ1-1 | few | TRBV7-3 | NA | CASSLRQSSEAFF | TGTGCCAGCAGCTTAAGACAGAGCAGTGAAGCTTTCTTT
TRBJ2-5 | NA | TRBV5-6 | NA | CASTAGSRRETQYF | TGTGCCAGCACCGCGGGGAGTAGGCGGGAGACCCAGTACTTC
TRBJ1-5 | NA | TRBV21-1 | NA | CASSKDGGQNQPQHF | TGTGCCAGCAGCAAAGATGGGGGGCAAAACCAGCCCCAGCATTTT
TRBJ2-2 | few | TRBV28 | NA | CASNSLTNTGELFF | TGTGCCAGCAATTCACTAACGAACACCGGGGAGCTGTTTTTT
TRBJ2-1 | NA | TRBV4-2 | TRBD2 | CASSLSGGTGSNEQFF | TGTGCCAGCAGCCTAAGCGGGGGGACCGGCTCCAATGAGCAGTTCTTC
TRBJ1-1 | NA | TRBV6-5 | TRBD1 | CASVGQQNTEAFF | TGTGCCAGCGTGGGACAGCAGAACACTGAAGCTTTCTTT
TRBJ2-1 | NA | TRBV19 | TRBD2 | CASQTGGSSYNEQFF | TGTGCCAGCCAGACGGGGGGTTCCTCCTACAATGAGCAGTTCTTC
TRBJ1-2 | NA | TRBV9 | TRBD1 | CASSDGTGAWMKGYTF | TGTGCCAGCAGCGACGGGACAGGGGCCTGGATGAAGGGCTACACCTTC
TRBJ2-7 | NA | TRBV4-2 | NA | CASSQDEDSTYEQYF | TGTGCCAGCAGCCAAGATGAGGACTCAACCTACGAGCAGTACTTC
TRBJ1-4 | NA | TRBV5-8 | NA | CASSLSGTNEKLFF | TGTGCCAGCAGCTTGAGCGGAACTAATGAAAAACTGTTTTTT
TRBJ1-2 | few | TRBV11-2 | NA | CASSFQPGLNYGYTF | TGTGCCAGCAGCTTCCAACCGGGACTTAACTATGGCTACACCTTC
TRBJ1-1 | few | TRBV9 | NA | CASSVLGPESGAFF | TGTGCCAGCAGCGTCCTTGGACCCGAATCAGGAGCTTTCTTT